This T cell receptor beta chain was identified during a study of OX40 agonist ivuxolimab in advanced cancers. Context from the whole study: Ivuxolimab, which targeted the costimulatory receptor OX40 (CD134), was an agonistic, fully human IgG2 monoclonal antibody. Intravenous ivuxolimab was administered to patients every 2 weeks at six dose levels: 0.01, 0.1, 0.3, 1.5, 3 and 10 mg/kg. Of the 52 patients in dose escalation, some 20 had hepatocellular carcinoma, about 15 had melanoma, 9 had renal cell carcinoma and 9 had head and neck cancer. In the dose-escalation cohort, 75% to 90% of patients were male, and the mean age was 60 years with a range of roughly 23 to 90. Prior anti-PD-1, anti-PD-L1 or anti-CTLA-4 therapy was permitted, and checkpoint inhibitors had been received by under 50% of dose-escalation patients. Partial responses occurred in three dose-escalation patients: two with cutaneous melanoma and one with hepatocellular carcinoma. Peripheral TCRbeta sequencing was intended to test whether TCR sequence diversity was altered and clonal T-cell expansion was caused by ivuxolimab. The monotherapy dose-escalation portion (N = 52 patients) of the phase I ivuxolimab trial is reported in the paper. Study-wide conclusions, independent of this receptor: Partial responders in the 0.1-3.0 mg/kg groups had among the lowest normalized peripheral clonal expansion, especially among CD8+ T cells. Which antigens the clonally expanded peripheral T cells were specific for was not determined. After ivuxolimab, CD8+ T cells had more expanded clones than CD4+ T cells on average. Low levels of normalized T-cell clonal expansion were also seen in some patients who did not respond. At doses of 0.1 to 3.0 mg/kg, clonal expansion of both CD4+ and CD8+ blood T cells was observed from baseline to week 6.

On this clone itself: Its specific antigen is unknown. Per-base quality was not reported, and no clone a single base away is much larger than it.

Patients with autoimmune disease history or receiving systemic immunosuppression were excluded from the trial. In every dose cohort, peripheral blood was drawn for TCR sequencing at baseline, cycle 4 day 1, and cycle 7 day 1. Samples were obtained from an open-label, multicenter, first-in-human phase I dose-escalation trial of ivuxolimab. Adults with locally advanced or metastatic head and neck squamous cell, hepatocellular, melanoma or renal cell carcinoma were enrolled in the trial. Before TCR sequencing, CD4+ T cells and CD8+ T cells were sorted from peripheral blood as separate populations. To sequence the TCRbeta CDR3 region, genomic DNA was isolated from the sorted cells. The immunoSEQ Assay was used to sequence the TCRbeta CDR3 regions. The source is immuneACCESS, and TCRdb retained only in-frame sequences with V and J called. Part of the clones is not carried over; for the studies checked, unresolved V genes explain less than half of this, and the remainder is unexplained. This sample lists fewer than 60,000 clones; 87% were detected once. The top ten clonotypes cover around 1.8% of the sample.

CDR1 and CDR2 were assigned from the germline V gene as MDHEN and SYDVKM. Trimming at the junction amounts to 7 bases on V and 3 bases on J, and the germline ends lie 19 bases apart. Reading from cysteine to phenylalanine, the CDR3 counts 15 amino acids. CDR3 DNA is the only sequence kept; it has 45 bases, read in frame from the first base. This sequence was found in an adult with an advanced solid tumor such as melanoma, head and neck, liver or kidney cancer. The V gene is TRBV28 and the J gene is TRBJ2-7; the D gene is not confidently resolved. Specimen: CD4+ or CD8+ T cells sorted from blood, collected in a trial of the OX40 agonist ivuxolimab. The sequenced DNA is TGTGCCAGCACTACCTCGACTCGGGCTGTCTACGAGCAGTACTTC. This gives the protein CASTTSTRAVYEQYF.